The TCR beta chain under discussion was sequenced for a study of cytomegalovirus exposure and HLA in healthy donors. General study findings and limits: Analyses of presence/absence relied on an assumption of roughly uniform sequencing depth across donors. TRBV6-2, TRBV6-3 and some other V segments were excluded as indistinguishable.

V lost 2 bases to trimming and J lost 5 bases; unmatched junction nucleotides: 1. Per germline, CDR1 SGDLS and CDR2 YYNGEE. The CDR3 totals 13 residues. With 60 Vbeta and 13 Jbeta primers, the PCR was carried out. The data were produced by immunoSEQ multiplex PCR, yet TCRdb's version contains in-frame clones alone and is incomplete. The table has 85,000 to 100,000 clones, 70% to 80% seen once. Details on this clone: Its target is unknown. The sample holds other DNA sequences that translate to the same CDR3.

The receptor's source is a male donor in good health and CMV-seropositive. The J gene is TRBJ2-1, the V gene TRBV9; TRBD2 aligns across 7 bases. The sequencing sample was made of PBMCs. DNA of the CDR3: TGTGCCAGCAGCGTGGGGACTAACAATGAGCAGTTCTTC. It codes for CASSVGTNNEQFF.